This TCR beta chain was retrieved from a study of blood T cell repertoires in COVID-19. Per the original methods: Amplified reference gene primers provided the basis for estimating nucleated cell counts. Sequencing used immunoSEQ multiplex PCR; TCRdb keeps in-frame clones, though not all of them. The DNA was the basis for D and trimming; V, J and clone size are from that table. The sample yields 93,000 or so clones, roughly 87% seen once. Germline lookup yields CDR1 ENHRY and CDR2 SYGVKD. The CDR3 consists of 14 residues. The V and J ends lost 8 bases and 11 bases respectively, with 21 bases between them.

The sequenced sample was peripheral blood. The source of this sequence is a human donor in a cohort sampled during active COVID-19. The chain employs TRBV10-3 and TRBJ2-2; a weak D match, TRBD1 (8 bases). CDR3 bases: TGTGCCATCCGCGGCACAGGGGGGGCCCCTGAGCTGTTTTTT. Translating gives CAIRGTGGAPELFF.